This T cell receptor beta chain was documented in a study of T-cell memory formation after mild COVID-19. The wider study: Clusters were largely donor specific.

With 6 bases removed from V and 0 bases from J, the gap between germline ends came to 18 bases. The germline gives CDR1 DFQATT, CDR2 SNEGSKA (reference sequence). The CDR3 length is 15 residues. TCRdb re-called the 5' RACE reads through MiXCR, storing one row per CDR3 protein. Seen here are around 420,000 distinct CDR3 sequences, about 24% observed once, and the top ten hold around 9.5%. Concerning this clonotype itself: Its antigen is still unknown.

Study conclusions and caveats: The appearance of some responding clones in pre-infection memory suggested that cross-reactive memory joined. Whether day 37 second-wave clones are SARS-CoV-2-specific was not confirmed.

This rearrangement joins TRBV20-1 to TRBJ2-7; D unclear. This TCR was sampled from an adult woman who had mild COVID-19 (a few samples of this study predate the infection). Cell type and time point are not known. Sequences were obtained from PBMCs or a T cell subset sorted from them (not recorded which). CDR3 DNA sequence: TGCAGTGCCCCTGATCATGCCTCCAACTCCTACGAGCAGTACTTC. Translating gives CSAPDHASNSYEQYF.